This T cell receptor beta chain derives from a study of blood T cell repertoires in COVID-19. The CDR3 is 13 residues long. Germline V lookup: CDR1 MNHEY, CDR2 SVGAGI. V was pared by 7 bases and J by 6 bases, with 16 bases between. Produced via immunoSEQ multiplex PCR; TCRdb's table is partial and in-frame only. The sample holds hundreds of thousands of clones, 87% seen once. This clonotype originated in a woman aged 30 to 39 who had recovered from COVID-19. The chain combines TRBV6-5 with TRBJ2-7; D possibly corresponds to TRBD1 (5 bases). Sequenced input: PBMCs or T cells enriched from blood (not recorded which). The CDR3 region has the DNA TGTGCCAGCAAAGGGGTCAGTGCATCCGAGCAGTACTTC. Translated: CASKGVSASEQYF.